This TCR beta chain was recorded in a study of T cell responses to AZD1222 COVID-19 vaccine. The ends lost 2 bases at V and 3 bases at J; junction bases unmatched: 3. Germline CDR1 MDHEN, CDR2 SYDVKM. The CDR3 covers 15 residues. Points on this clone: Its target is unknown.

Points from the study as a whole: A mostly white British donor set with more females was recruited, and clonal diversity was possibly underestimated. Among AZD1222 vaccinees, only five to seven were seropositive at baseline.

The data were produced by immunoSEQ multiplex PCR, yet TCRdb's version contains in-frame clones alone and is incomplete. The sample comprises about 150,000 clones, about nine tenths of which are singletons, and approximately 5.9% rests with the top ten. This chain joins TRBV28 and TRBJ2-3; TRBD2 matches at 9 bases. The sequenced sample was peripheral blood, obtained 28 days after the second AZD1222 dose. This TCR was recovered from an adult who received the AZD1222 COVID-19 vaccine. The CDR3 bases are TGTGCCAGCAGTTTAAGCGGGGGGACGACAGATACGCAGTATTTT. Translation: CASSLSGGTTDTQYF.